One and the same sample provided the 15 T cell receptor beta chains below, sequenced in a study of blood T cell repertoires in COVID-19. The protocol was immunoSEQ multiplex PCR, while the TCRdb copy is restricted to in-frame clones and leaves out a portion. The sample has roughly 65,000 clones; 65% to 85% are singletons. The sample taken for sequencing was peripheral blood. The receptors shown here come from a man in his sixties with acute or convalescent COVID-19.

CDR3 in DNA: TGTGCCAGCTCACCCGAGACAGGGAACAACTATGGCTACACCTTC. It specifies CASSPETGNNYGYTF. V and J are TRBV18 and TRBJ1-2; the match to TRBD1 covers 7 bases. J gave up 2 bases and V 3 bases, and 6 bases lay outside the gene matches. Germline V gene lookup returns CDR1 KGHSH and CDR2 LQKENI. The CDR3 consists of 15 residues.

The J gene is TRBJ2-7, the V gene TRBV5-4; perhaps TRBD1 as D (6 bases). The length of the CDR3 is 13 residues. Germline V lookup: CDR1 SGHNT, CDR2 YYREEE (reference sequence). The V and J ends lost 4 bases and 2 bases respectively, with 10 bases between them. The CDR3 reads CASSGGQTYEQYF. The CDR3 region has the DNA TGTGCCAGCAGCGGGGGACAAACCTACGAGCAGTACTTC.

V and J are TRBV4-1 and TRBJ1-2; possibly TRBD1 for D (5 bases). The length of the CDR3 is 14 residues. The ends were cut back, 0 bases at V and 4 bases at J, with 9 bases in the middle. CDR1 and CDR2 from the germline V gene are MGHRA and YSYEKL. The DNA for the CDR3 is TGCGCCAGCAGCCAAGACCACAGGTCCTATGGCTACACCTTC. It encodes CASSQDHRSYGYTF.

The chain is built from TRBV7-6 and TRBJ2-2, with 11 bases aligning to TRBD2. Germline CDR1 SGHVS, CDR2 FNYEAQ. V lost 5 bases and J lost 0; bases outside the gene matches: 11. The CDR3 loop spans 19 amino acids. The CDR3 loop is CASSRRGSGGAANTGELFF. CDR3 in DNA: TGTGCCAGCAGCCGCCGGGGTAGCGGGGGGGCCGCGAACACCGGGGAGCTGTTTTTT.

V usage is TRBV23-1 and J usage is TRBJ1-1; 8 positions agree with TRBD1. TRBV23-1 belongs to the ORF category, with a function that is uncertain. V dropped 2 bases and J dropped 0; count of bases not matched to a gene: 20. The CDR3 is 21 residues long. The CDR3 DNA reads TGCGCCAGCAGTCAACCCTCAGGGGGCTGGGTAGGTCGCGGTTTGAACACTGAAGCTTTCTTT. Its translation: CASSQPSGGWVGRGLNTEAFF.

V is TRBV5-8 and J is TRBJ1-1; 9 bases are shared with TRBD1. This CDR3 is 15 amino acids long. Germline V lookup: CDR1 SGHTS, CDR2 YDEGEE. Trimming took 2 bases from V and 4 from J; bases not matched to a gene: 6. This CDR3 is CASSLTGTGSTEAFF. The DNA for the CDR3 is TGTGCCAGCAGCTTAACCGGGACAGGGTCCACTGAAGCTTTCTTT.

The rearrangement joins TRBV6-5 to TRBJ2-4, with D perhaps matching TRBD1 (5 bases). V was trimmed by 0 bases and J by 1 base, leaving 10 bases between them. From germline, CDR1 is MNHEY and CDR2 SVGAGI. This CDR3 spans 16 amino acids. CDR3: CASSYSGVMAKNIQYF. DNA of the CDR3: TGTGCCAGCAGTTACTCAGGGGTAATGGCCAAAAACATTCAGTACTTC.

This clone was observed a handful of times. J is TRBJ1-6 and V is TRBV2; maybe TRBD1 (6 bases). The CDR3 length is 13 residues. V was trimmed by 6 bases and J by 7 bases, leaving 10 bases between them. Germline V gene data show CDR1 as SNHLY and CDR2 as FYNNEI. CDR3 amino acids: CASSRDMNSPLHF. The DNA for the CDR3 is TGTGCCAGCAGCCGGGACATGAATTCACCCCTCCACTTT. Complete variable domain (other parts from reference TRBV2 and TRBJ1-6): EPEVTQTPSHQVTQMGQEVILRCVPISNHLYFYWYRQILGQKVEFLVSFYNNEISEKSEIFDDQFSVERPDGSNFTLKIRSTKLEDSAMYFCASSRDMNSPLHFGNGTRLTVT.

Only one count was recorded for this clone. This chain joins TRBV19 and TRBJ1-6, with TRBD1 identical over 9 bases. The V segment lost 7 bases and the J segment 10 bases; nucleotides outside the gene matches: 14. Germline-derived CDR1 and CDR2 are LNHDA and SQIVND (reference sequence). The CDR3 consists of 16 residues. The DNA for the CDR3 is TGTGCCAGTACCTTAAGGGGGACAGGGTCTTACTCACCCCTCCACTTT. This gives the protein CASTLRGTGSYSPLHF.

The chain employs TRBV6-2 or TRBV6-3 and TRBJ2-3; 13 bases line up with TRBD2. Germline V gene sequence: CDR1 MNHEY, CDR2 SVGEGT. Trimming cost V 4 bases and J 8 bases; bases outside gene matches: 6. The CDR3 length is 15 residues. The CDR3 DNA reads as TGTGCCAGCAGTTCTAGGACTAGCGGGGGCAGTACGCAGTATTTT. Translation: CASSSRTSGGSTQYF.

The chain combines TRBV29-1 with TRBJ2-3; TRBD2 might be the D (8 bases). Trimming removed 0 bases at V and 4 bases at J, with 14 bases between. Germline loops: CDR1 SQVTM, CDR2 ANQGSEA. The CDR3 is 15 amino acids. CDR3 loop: CSVEDSGTAPDTQYF. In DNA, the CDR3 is TGCAGCGTTGAAGATAGCGGGACAGCCCCAGATACGCAGTATTTT.

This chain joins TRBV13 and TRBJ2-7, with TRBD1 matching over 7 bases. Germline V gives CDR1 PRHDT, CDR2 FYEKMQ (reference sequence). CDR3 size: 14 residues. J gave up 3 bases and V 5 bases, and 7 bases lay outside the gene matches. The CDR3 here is CASSPLGGGYEQYF. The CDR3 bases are TGTGCCAGCAGCCCCTTAGGGGGCGGCTACGAGCAGTACTTC.

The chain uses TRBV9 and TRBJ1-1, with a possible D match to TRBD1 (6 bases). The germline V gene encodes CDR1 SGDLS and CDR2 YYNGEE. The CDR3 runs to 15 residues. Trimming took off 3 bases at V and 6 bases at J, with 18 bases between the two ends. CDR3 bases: TGTGCCAGCAGCGCCCAACAGGGTAGGGGCTCTGAAGCTTTCTTT. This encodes CASSAQQGRGSEAFF.

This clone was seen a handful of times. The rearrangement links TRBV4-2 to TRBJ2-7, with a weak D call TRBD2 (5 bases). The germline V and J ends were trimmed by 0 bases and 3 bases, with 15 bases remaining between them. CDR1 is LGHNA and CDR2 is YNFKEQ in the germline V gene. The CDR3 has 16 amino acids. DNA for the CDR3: TGTGCCAGCAGCCAAGAAGGCCAGACCGGGGACTACGAGCAGTACTTC. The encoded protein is CASSQEGQTGDYEQYF.

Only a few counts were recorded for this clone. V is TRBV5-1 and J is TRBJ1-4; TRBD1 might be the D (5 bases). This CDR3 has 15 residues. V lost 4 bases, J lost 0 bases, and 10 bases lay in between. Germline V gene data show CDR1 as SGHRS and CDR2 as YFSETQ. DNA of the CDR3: TGCGCCAGCAGCACAGACAGAGCAACTAATGAAAAACTGTTTTTT. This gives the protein CASSTDRATNEKLFF.